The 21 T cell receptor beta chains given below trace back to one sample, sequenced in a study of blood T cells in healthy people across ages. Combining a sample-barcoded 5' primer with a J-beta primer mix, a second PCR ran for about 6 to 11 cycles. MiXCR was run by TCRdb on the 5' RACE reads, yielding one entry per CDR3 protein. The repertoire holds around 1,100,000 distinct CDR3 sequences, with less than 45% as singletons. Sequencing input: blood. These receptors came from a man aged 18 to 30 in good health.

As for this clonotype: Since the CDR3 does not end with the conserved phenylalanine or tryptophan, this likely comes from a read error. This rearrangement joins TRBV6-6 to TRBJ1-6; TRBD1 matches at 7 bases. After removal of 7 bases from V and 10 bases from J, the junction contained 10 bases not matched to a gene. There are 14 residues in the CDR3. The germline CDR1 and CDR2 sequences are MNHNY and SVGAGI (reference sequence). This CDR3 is CASTGQAMGSPLHV. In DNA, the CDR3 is TGTGCCAGCACCGGACAGGCCATGGGATCACCCCTCCACGTT.

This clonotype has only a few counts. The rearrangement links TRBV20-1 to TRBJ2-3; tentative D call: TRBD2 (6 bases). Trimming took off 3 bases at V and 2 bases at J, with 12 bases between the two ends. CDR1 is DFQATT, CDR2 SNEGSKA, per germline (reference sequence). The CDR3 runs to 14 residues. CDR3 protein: CSARGTYLTDTQYF. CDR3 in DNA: TGCAGTGCTAGGGGGACTTACCTCACAGATACGCAGTATTTT.

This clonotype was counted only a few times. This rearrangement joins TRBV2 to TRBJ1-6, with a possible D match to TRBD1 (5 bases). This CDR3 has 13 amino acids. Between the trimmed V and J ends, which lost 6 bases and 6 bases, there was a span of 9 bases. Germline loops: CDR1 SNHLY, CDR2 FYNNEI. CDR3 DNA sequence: TGTGCCAGCAGGGGGGTTGTTAATTCACCCCTCCACTTT. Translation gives CASRGVVNSPLHF.

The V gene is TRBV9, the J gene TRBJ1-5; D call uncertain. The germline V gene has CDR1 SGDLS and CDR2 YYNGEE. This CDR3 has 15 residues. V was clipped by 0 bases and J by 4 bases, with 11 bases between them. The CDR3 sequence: CASSVGEGANQPQHF. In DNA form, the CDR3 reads TGTGCCAGCAGCGTAGGGGAGGGTGCAAATCAGCCCCAGCATTTT. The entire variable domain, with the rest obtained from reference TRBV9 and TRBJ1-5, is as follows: DSGVTQTPKHLITATGQRVTLRCSPRSGDLSVYWYQQSLDQGLQFLIQYYNGEERAKGNILERFSAQQFPDLHSELNLSSLELGDSALYFCASSVGEGANQPQHFGDGTRLSIL.

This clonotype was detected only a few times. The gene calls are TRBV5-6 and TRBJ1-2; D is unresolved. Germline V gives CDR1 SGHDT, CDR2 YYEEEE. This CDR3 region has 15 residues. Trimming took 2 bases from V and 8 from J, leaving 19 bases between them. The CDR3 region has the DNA TGTGCCAGCAGCTTAGCGACCCGGACGCCGGGAGGCTACACCTTC. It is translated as CASSLATRTPGGYTF.

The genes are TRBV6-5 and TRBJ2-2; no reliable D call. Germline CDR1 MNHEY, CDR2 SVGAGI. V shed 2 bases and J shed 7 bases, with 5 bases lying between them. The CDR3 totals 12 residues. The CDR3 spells CASSYRNGELFF. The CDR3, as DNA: TGTGCCAGCAGTTACCGGAACGGGGAGCTGTTTTTT.

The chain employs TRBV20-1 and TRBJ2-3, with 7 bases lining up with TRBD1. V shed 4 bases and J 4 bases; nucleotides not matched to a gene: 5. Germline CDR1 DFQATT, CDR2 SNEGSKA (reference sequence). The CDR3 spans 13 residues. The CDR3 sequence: CSATGQEPDTQYF. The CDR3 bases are TGCAGTGCTACCGGACAGGAACCAGATACGCAGTATTTT.

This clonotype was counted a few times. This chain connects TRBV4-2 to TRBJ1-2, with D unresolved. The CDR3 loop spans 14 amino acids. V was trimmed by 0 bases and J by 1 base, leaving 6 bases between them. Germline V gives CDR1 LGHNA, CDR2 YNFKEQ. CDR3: CASSQDGVNYGYTF. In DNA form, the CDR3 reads TGTGCCAGCAGCCAAGATGGGGTTAACTATGGCTACACCTTC.

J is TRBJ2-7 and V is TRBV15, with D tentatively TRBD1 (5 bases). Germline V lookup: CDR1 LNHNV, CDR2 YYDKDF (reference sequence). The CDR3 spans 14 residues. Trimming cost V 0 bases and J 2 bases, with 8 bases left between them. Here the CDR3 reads CATSRDVQAYEQYF. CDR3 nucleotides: TGTGCCACCAGCAGAGATGTACAGGCCTACGAGCAGTACTTC.

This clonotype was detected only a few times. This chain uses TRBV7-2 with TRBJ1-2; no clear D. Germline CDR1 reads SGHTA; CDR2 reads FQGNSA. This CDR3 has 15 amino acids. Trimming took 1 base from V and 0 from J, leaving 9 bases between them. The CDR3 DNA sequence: TGTGCCAGCAGCTTAGATCCAGTTCCTAACTATGGCTACACCTTC. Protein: CASSLDPVPNYGYTF.

The CDR3 sequence is CSVQGIGYTEAFF. DNA of the CDR3: TGCAGCGTCCAAGGGATTGGATACACTGAAGCTTTCTTT. The rearrangement uses TRBV29-1 and TRBJ1-1; D remains ambiguous. CDR1 and CDR2 from the germline V gene are SQVTM and ANQGSEA. The V end lost 6 bases, the J end lost 3 bases, and 14 bases lay between the germline ends. The CDR3 runs 13 residues.

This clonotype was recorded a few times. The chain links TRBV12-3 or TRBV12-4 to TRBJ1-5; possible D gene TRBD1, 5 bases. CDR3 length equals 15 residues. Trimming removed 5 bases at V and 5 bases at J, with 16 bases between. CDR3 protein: CASSEGWGIHQPQHF. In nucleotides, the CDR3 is TGTGCCAGCAGTGAGGGGTGGGGGATCCATCAGCCCCAGCATTTT.

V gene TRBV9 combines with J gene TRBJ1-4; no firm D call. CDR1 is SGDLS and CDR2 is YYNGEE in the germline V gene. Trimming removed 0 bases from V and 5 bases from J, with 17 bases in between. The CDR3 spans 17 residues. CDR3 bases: TGTGCCAGCAGCGTAGGTCCTACGGTGGGCGCAAATGAAAAACTGTTTTTT. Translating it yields CASSVGPTVGANEKLFF.

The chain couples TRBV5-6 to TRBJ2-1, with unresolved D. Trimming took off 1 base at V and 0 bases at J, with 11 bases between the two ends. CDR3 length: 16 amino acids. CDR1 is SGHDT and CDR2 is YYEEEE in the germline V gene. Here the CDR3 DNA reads TGTGCCAGCAGCTTGAGGGCAGCAGGCTCCTACAATGAGCAGTTCTTC. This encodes CASSLRAAGSYNEQFF. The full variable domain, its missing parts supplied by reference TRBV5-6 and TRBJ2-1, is DAGVTQSPTHLIKTRGQQVTLRCSPKSGHDTVSWYQQALGQGPQFIFQYYEEEERQRGNFPDRFSGHQFPNYSSELNVNALLLGDSALYLCASSLRAAGSYNEQFFGPGTRLTVL.

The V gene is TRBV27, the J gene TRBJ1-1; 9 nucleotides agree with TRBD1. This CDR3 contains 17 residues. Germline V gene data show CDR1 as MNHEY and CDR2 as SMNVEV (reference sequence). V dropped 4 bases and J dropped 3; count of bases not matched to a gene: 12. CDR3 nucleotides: TGTGCCAGCAGTTCCTTTGGGGCGGACAGGGGAGACACTGAAGCTTTCTTT. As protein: CASSSFGADRGDTEAFF.

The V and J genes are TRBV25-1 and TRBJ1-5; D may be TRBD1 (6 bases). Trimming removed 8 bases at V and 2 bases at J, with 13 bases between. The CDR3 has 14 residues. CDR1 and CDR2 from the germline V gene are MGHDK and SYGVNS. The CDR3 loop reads CASGRGGGNQPQHF. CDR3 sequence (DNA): TGTGCCAGCGGCAGGGGAGGGGGCAATCAGCCCCAGCATTTT.

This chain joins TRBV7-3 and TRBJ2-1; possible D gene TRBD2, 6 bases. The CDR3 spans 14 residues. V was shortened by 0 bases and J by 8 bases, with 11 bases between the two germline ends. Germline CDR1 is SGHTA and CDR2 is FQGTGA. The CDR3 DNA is TGTGCCAGCAGCTTAACTCCTCGGGAGCATGAGCAGTTCTTC. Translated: CASSLTPREHEQFF.

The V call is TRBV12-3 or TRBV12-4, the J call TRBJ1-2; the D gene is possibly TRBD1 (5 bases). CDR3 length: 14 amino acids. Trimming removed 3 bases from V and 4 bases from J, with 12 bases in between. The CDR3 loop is CASSFGGPSYGYTF. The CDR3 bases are TGTGCCAGCAGTTTTGGGGGTCCCTCCTATGGCTACACCTTC.

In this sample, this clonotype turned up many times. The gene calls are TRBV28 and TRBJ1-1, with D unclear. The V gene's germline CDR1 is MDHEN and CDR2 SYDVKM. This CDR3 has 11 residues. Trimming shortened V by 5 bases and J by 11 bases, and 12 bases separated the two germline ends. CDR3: CASSPGWRAFF. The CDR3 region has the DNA TGTGCCAGCAGTCCCGGATGGCGGGCTTTCTTT.

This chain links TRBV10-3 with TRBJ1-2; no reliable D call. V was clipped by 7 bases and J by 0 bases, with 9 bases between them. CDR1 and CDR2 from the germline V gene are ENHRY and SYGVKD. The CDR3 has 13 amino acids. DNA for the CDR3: TGTGCCATCACTCAGCTAGCTAACTATGGCTACACCTTC. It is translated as CAITQLANYGYTF.

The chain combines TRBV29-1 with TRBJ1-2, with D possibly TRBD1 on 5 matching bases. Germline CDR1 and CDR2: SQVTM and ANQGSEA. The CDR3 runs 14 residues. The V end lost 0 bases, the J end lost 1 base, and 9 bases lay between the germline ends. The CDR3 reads CSVEDGAVNYGYTF. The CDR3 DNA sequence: TGCAGCGTTGAAGATGGGGCAGTTAACTATGGCTACACCTTC.